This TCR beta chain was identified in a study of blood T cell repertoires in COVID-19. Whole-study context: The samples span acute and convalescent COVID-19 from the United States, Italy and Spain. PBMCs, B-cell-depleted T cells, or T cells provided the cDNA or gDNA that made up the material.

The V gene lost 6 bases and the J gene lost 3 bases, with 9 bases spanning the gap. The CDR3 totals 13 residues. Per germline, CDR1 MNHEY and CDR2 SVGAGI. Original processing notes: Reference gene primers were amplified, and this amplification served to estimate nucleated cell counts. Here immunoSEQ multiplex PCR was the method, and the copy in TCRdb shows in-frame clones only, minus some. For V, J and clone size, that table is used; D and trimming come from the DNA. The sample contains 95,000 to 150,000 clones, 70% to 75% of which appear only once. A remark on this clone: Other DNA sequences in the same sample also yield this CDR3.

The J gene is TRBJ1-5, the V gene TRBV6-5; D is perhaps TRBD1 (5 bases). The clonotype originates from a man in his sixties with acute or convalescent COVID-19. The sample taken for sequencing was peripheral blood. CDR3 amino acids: CASSPGINQPQHF. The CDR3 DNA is TGTGCCAGCAGCCCAGGGATCAATCAGCCCCAGCATTTT.